Below, 7 T cell receptor beta chains from the same sample are listed, as sequenced in a study of control samples from healthy donors and cancer patients. Assay used: immunoSEQ multiplex PCR; TCRdb lists only in-frame clones, some missing. The table records about 160,000 clones, around 96% of them present only once. The sample taken for sequencing was blood. Receptors originate from a woman in her twenties or thirties in good health.

The gene calls are TRBV4-1 and TRBJ2-3; D is unresolved. Germline V CDR1 and CDR2: MGHRA, YSYEKL. With 0 bases removed from V and 1 base from J, the gap between germline ends came to 8 bases. This CDR3 comprises 15 residues. CDR3 sequence (DNA): TGCGCCAGCAGCCAAGACCCCACGCGCACAGATACGCAGTATTTT. It encodes CASSQDPTRTDTQYF.

V usage is TRBV19 and J usage is TRBJ1-6, with 7 bases matching TRBD1. Germline assignment: CDR1 LNHDA and CDR2 SQIVND (reference sequence). Germline trimming cut 5 bases from V and 7 bases from J; bases unmatched to any gene: 5. The CDR3 consists of 14 residues. CDR3 bases: TGTGCCAGTAGTGAGGGGACAGAAAATTCACCCCTCCACTTT. Protein sequence: CASSEGTENSPLHF. Full variable domain (missing parts from reference TRBV19 and TRBJ1-6): DGGITQSPKYLFRKEGQNVTLSCEQNLNHDAMYWYRQDPGQGLRLIYYSQIVNDFQKGDIAEGYSVSREKKESFPLTVTSAQKNPTAFYLCASSEGTENSPLHFGNGTRLTVT.

The rearrangement joins TRBV19 to TRBJ1-1; D not resolved. Germline CDR1 and CDR2: LNHDA and SQIVND (reference sequence). This CDR3 has 13 residues. V was trimmed by 6 bases and J by 1 base, leaving 9 bases between them. The CDR3 DNA reads as TGTGCCAGTAGAACGGTACAGAACACTGAAGCTTTCTTT. This sequence encodes CASRTVQNTEAFF.

The rearrangement links TRBV5-1 to TRBJ1-5, with D perhaps matching TRBD1 (5 bases). V lost 0 bases and J lost 1, with 8 bases in between. Germline lookup yields CDR1 SGHRS and CDR2 YFSETQ. This CDR3 has 15 residues. CDR3: CASSLDQGSNQPQHF. In nucleotides, the CDR3 is TGCGCCAGCAGCTTGGACCAGGGAAGCAATCAGCCCCAGCATTTT.

The V and J genes are TRBV7-9 and TRBJ1-1, with D maybe TRBD1 (6 bases). Germline V gene sequence: CDR1 SEHNR, CDR2 FQNEAQ (reference sequence). The length of the CDR3 is 17 residues. V lost 4 bases, J lost 5 bases, and 23 bases lay in between. The CDR3 here is CASSSRFFRDTQTEAFF. The CDR3 region has the DNA TGTGCCAGCAGCTCACGCTTTTTCCGGGACACCCAAACTGAAGCTTTCTTT.

This CDR3 reads CASSLSIQWSEAFF. The CDR3 DNA reads TGTGCCAGCAGTTTAAGTATCCAGTGGTCTGAAGCTTTCTTT. J is TRBJ1-1 and V is TRBV27, with D hard to call. Germline-derived CDR1 and CDR2 are MNHEY and SMNVEV (reference sequence). Trimming removed 2 bases from V and 6 bases from J, with 13 bases in between. The CDR3 sequence is 14 residues long.

This clone was seen a single time. The chain combines TRBV11-3 with TRBJ2-3; weak D call: TRBD1 (5 bases). The germline V gene has CDR1 SGHNT and CDR2 YENEEA. The CDR3 has 15 residues. Trimming shortened V by 0 bases and J by 0 bases, and 7 bases separated the two germline ends. The CDR3 DNA sequence: TGTGCCAGCAGCTTAGAGGGGCATAGCACAGATACGCAGTATTTT. Translation gives CASSLEGHSTDTQYF.